This T cell receptor (beta chain) was sequenced during a study of OX40 agonist ivuxolimab in advanced cancers. Overall study context: Therapy given before enrollment (anti-PD-1, anti-PD-L1 or anti-CTLA-4) was allowed, and over 35% had some.

The assay was immunoSEQ multiplex PCR, and TCRdb's table has in-frame clones only and misses some. Among about 70,000 clones listed, roughly 85% were seen once. The input for sequencing was CD4+ or CD8+ T cells sorted from blood, taken in a trial of the OX40 agonist ivuxolimab. The origin of this receptor is an adult with an advanced solid tumor such as melanoma, head and neck, liver or kidney cancer.

The CDR3 region has the DNA TGTGCCAGCAGTGTAGACACGGAGACCCAGTACTTC. Translated: CASSVDTETQYF. The chain couples TRBV6-1 to TRBJ2-5; D gene unclear. The CDR3 covers 12 residues. The germline V gene encodes CDR1 MNHNS and CDR2 SASEGT. The germline V and J ends were trimmed by 4 bases and 5 bases, with 8 bases remaining between them.